This T cell receptor beta chain emerged from a study of blood T cells in healthy people across ages. Findings of the study overall: Across the age range, TCR beta diversity per million T cells fell in a roughly linear way. Higher naive T cell percentage went strongly together with higher TCR beta diversity.

Note on this clonotype: Its matching antigen is unknown.

A J-beta primer mix and a sample-barcoded 5' primer were used in a second PCR of about 7 to 12 cycles. A tag from a template-switch adaptor with 12 random nucleotides marked each cDNA molecule. TCRdb processed the 5' RACE reads anew with MiXCR; each CDR3 protein has one entry. The sample includes about 1.6 million distinct CDR3 sequences, about 35% of them seen just once. Germline V gene lookup returns CDR1 SGHAT and CDR2 FQDESV (reference sequence). Trimming removed 7 bases at V and 0 bases at J, with 16 bases between. The CDR3 is 16 residues long. The receptor was isolated from a woman aged 25 to 39 in good health. Material: blood. V is TRBV11-1 and J is TRBJ2-1, with unresolved D. The CDR3 sequence: CASTVWGSGSYNEQFF. The CDR3 nucleotides read TGTGCCAGCACCGTATGGGGATCCGGCTCCTACAATGAGCAGTTCTTC.